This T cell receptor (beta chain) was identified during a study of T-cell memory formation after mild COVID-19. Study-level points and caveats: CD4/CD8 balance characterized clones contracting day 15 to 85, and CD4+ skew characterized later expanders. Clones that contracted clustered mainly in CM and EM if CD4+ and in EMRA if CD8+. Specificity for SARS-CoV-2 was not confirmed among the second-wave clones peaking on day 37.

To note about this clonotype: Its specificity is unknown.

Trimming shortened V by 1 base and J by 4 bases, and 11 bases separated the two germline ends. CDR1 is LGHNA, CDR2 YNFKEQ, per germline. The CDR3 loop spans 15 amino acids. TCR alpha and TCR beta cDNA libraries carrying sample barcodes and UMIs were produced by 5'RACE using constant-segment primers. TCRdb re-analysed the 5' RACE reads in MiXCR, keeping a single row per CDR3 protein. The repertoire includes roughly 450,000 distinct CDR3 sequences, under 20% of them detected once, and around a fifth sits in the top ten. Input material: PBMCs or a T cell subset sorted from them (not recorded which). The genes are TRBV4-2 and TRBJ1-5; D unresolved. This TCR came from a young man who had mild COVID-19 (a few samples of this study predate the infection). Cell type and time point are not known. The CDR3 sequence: CASSQATSRNQPQHF. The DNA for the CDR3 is TGTGCCAGCAGCCAAGCGACCAGCCGGAATCAGCCCCAGCATTTT.